This T cell receptor (beta chain) stems from a study of T cell repertoires in cytomegalovirus infection. Study as a whole: Recently described HLA-C-restricted plus well-studied HLA-B-restricted CMV epitopes were used. CMV infection plus the matching HLA type was flagged by public TCR beta signatures.

MiXCR was run by TCRdb on the reads, yielding one entry per CDR3 protein. Among about 890,000 distinct CDR3 sequences listed, around 32% were seen once. CDR1 and CDR2 (germline): SEHNR, FQNEAQ (reference sequence). V lost 0 bases and J 4 bases, leaving 6 bases between the germline ends. The CDR3 runs to 13 residues. This clonotype was counted ten times or more. What it recognizes is unknown. Study conclusions and caveats: The study identified carriers of CMV plus the relevant HLA from cumulative public TCR beta family frequency. It was HLA-C-restricted CMV-specific TCR beta clonotypes that dominated the response ex vivo.

The starting material was cultured CD8+ T cells from PBMCs, obtained from culture after CMV antigen stimulation. The rearrangement links TRBV7-9 to TRBJ1-2; D gene unclear. The TCR sequence derives from a human donor in good health (CMV status not recorded). Some clones in this sample may be carry-over from other donors' samples. The CDR3 coding sequence is TGTGCCAGCAGCTTAGCCGCGGCCTATGGCTACACCTTC. Encoded protein: CASSLAAAYGYTF.